A selection of T cell receptor beta chains follows, all from one sample in a study of blood T cell repertoires in COVID-19. Sequenced by immunoSEQ multiplex PCR; TCRdb stores in-frame clones only, minus some. The data contain 250,000 to 300,000 clones, approximately 88% of them seen just once; the ten biggest clones take up 6.9%. Input material: peripheral blood. All receptors come from a woman aged 30 to 39 who had recovered from COVID-19. The CDR3 runs from the conserved cysteine through the conserved F or W. The D gene is left open where the match is weak. A clone size is listed for some rows: how often the clone was seen (once, few, many), or a class if it is expanded.

j_call v_call clone_size d_call cdr3_aa cdr3_nt
TRBJ1-1 TRBV3-1/TRBV3-2 few NA CASSQDAADEAFF TGTGCCAGCAGCCAAGATGCGGCAGATGAAGCTTTCTTT
TRBJ1-6 TRBV4-1 NA TRBD1 CASSQVTGNRNSPLHF TGCGCCAGCAGCCAAGTGACAGGGAATAGGAATTCACCCCTCCACTTT
TRBJ2-1 TRBV11-3 once TRBD1 CASSLEGQGYNEQFF TGTGCCAGCAGCTTAGAGGGACAGGGCTACAATGAGCAGTTCTTC
TRBJ1-2 TRBV2 NA NA CASSEGRAESNYGYTF TGTGCCAGCAGTGAGGGCAGAGCCGAATCTAACTATGGCTACACCTTC
TRBJ1-2 TRBV6-1 once TRBD1 CASSEARDRGYTF TGTGCCAGCAGTGAAGCGCGGGACAGGGGCTACACCTTC
TRBJ2-2 TRBV19 NA NA CAGRDRPNTGELFF TGTGCCGGGAGGGACAGGCCGAACACCGGGGAGCTGTTTTTT
TRBJ2-4 TRBV10-3 NA TRBD1 CAISEVTGAQRNIQYF TGTGCCATCAGTGAGGTGACAGGGGCGCAAAGAAACATTCAGTACTTC
TRBJ1-5 TRBV19 once TRBD1 CASTGGFSNQPQHF TGTGCCAGTACAGGGGGCTTCAGCAATCAGCCCCAGCATTTT
TRBJ2-7 TRBV7-8 NA NA CASSLHRVSSYEQYF TGTGCCAGCAGCTTACACAGGGTTTCGTCCTACGAGCAGTACTTC
TRBJ1-2 TRBV9 NA TRBD1 CASSVRQGFGYGYTF TGTGCCAGCAGCGTGCGACAGGGTTTCGGCTATGGCTACACCTTC
TRBJ2-7 TRBV19 NA TRBD1 CASSLRRSGTAGYEQYF TGTGCCAGTAGCCTGCGTCGATCCGGGACAGCCGGCTACGAGCAGTACTTC
TRBJ1-2 TRBV19 NA TRBD1 CASIPRGQAGYGYTF TGTGCCAGTATCCCACGCGGACAGGCGGGCTATGGCTACACCTTC
TRBJ2-2 TRBV4-1 NA TRBD1 CASSPRTGINTGELFF TGCGCCAGCAGCCCCCGGACAGGGATAAACACCGGGGAGCTGTTTTTT
TRBJ1-5 TRBV6-1 NA NA CASSERGMSNQPQHF TGTGCCAGCAGTGAAAGGGGAATGAGCAATCAGCCCCAGCATTTT
TRBJ1-3 TRBV7-2 NA NA CASIENIAGSGNTIYF TGTGCCAGCATCGAGAACATTGCGGGCTCTGGAAACACCATATATTTT
TRBJ2-1 TRBV12-3/TRBV12-4 NA NA CAIRDFTYNEQFF TGTGCCATACGGGACTTTACCTACAATGAGCAGTTCTTC
TRBJ2-2 TRBV6-1 NA TRBD1 CASSEGDTGGGGELFF TGTGCCAGCAGTGAAGGGGACACAGGGGGAGGCGGGGAGCTGTTTTTT
TRBJ1-5 TRBV6-5 few TRBD1 CASRGTGINQPQHF TGTGCCAGCCGAGGGACAGGGATCAATCAGCCCCAGCATTTT
TRBJ1-6 TRBV19 NA NA CASSALTIYNSPLHF TGTGCCAGTAGCGCCCTTACTATATATAATTCACCCCTCCACTTT
TRBJ1-1 TRBV15 NA TRBD1 CATSIDRGGTEAFF TGTGCCACCAGCATCGACAGGGGGGGCACTGAAGCTTTCTTT
TRBJ1-2 TRBV7-8 NA TRBD1 CASSPPARPYRQGGGYTF TGTGCCAGCAGCCCCCCCGCGAGGCCGTACAGGCAGGGGGGTGGCTACACCTTC
TRBJ2-2 TRBV10-3 few NA CAISASGGQGGELFF TGTGCCATCAGTGCCAGCGGGGGACAGGGCGGGGAGCTGTTTTTT
TRBJ2-1 TRBV7-2 NA TRBD2 CASSLEMGGLHEQFF TGTGCCAGCAGCTTAGAAATGGGAGGGTTGCATGAGCAGTTCTTC
TRBJ1-1 TRBV6-5 NA NA CASSPNFEAEAFF TGTGCCAGCAGTCCTAACTTCGAGGCTGAAGCTTTCTTT
TRBJ1-6 TRBV30 NA NA CAWSVGQGNSPLHF TGTGCCTGGAGTGTAGGCCAGGGTAATTCACCCCTCCACTTT
TRBJ2-2 TRBV5-1 NA TRBD2 CASSLALAGGPGTGELFF TGCGCCAGCAGCTTGGCTCTAGCGGGGGGGCCGGGCACCGGGGAGCTGTTTTTT
TRBJ2-7 TRBV2 NA TRBD1 CASSESMGQSYEQYF TGTGCCAGCAGTGAGTCCATGGGACAGTCCTACGAGCAGTACTTC
TRBJ2-1 TRBV5-4 NA TRBD1 CASSVNYRGGEQFF TGTGCCAGCAGCGTAAACTACAGGGGCGGGGAGCAGTTCTTC
TRBJ1-2 TRBV12-3/TRBV12-4 NA NA CASRSTAYGYTF TGTGCCAGCAGGTCGACAGCCTATGGCTACACCTTC
TRBJ2-3 TRBV5-1 NA TRBD2 CASSLDPSGVTDTQYF TGCGCCAGCAGCTTGGACCCTAGCGGGGTCACAGATACGCAGTATTTT
TRBJ1-2 TRBV30 NA TRBD1 CAWGDRWGYTF TGTGCCTGGGGGGACAGGTGGGGCTACACCTTC
TRBJ2-6 TRBV7-9 NA NA CASSLVGGALAGANVLTF TGTGCCAGCAGCCTCGTGGGGGGGGCTTTGGCTGGGGCCAACGTCCTGACTTTC
TRBJ1-3 TRBV5-5 NA NA CASSSHAGLGNTIYF TGTGCCAGCAGCTCCCATGCAGGTCTTGGAAACACCATATATTTT
TRBJ1-1 TRBV2 once NA CASRDGRGTEAFF TGTGCCAGCAGAGATGGGAGGGGGACTGAAGCTTTCTTT
TRBJ1-5 TRBV7-2 NA NA CASSLGTPISNQPQHF TGTGCCAGCAGCTTAGGGACACCGATTAGCAATCAGCCCCAGCATTTT
TRBJ2-3 TRBV2 NA NA CASSDRGGPDTQYF TGTGCCAGCAGCGACAGGGGAGGGCCAGATACGCAGTATTTT
TRBJ2-7 TRBV5-1 NA TRBD1 CASSLGPRTGSSSEQYF TGCGCCAGCAGCTTGGGACCGAGGACAGGTTCCTCCTCCGAGCAGTACTTC
TRBJ2-3 TRBV6-2/TRBV6-3 NA NA CASSVQGGADTQYF TGTGCCAGCAGTGTTCAGGGGGGCGCAGATACGCAGTATTTT
TRBJ1-5 TRBV5-5 NA NA CASSFSGGNLNQPQHF TGTGCCAGCAGCTTTAGTGGCGGAAATTTAAATCAGCCCCAGCATTTT
TRBJ2-1 TRBV28 NA NA CASSLTVTLYNEQFF TGTGCCAGCAGTTTAACAGTTACCCTCTACAATGAGCAGTTCTTC
TRBJ2-3 TRBV24-1 NA TRBD2 CATSDFLAGGSTDTQYF TGTGCCACCAGTGATTTCCTAGCGGGGGGTAGCACAGATACGCAGTATTTT
TRBJ2-6 TRBV7-3 NA NA CASSSPWGGTSGANVLTF TGTGCCAGCAGCTCCCCCTGGGGGGGGACATCTGGGGCCAACGTCCTGACTTTC
TRBJ1-5 TRBV6-1 NA NA CASSGTELYSNQPQHF TGTGCCAGCAGTGGGACAGAACTTTATAGCAATCAGCCCCAGCATTTT
TRBJ1-3 TRBV5-1 once NA CASSDSHSGNTIYF TGCGCCAGCAGCGACAGTCACTCTGGAAACACCATATATTTT
TRBJ1-1 TRBV3-1/TRBV3-2 NA NA CASTGVSGNTEAFF TGTGCCAGCACGGGGGTATCGGGGAACACTGAAGCTTTCTTT
TRBJ2-7 TRBV10-3 NA NA CAISEVGGNYEQYF TGTGCCATCAGTGAAGTGGGCGGGAACTACGAGCAGTACTTC
TRBJ1-3 TRBV6-7 NA TRBD1 CASRPRPGGPGNTIYF TGTGCCAGCAGACCCAGACCAGGGGGCCCTGGAAACACCATATATTTT
TRBJ1-1 TRBV15 NA TRBD1 CATSRDFLTGSTEAFF TGTGCCACCAGCAGAGATTTCTTGACAGGGAGCACTGAAGCTTTCTTT
TRBJ2-2 TRBV7-8 NA NA CASSLALHTGASNTGELFF TGTGCCAGCAGCTTAGCGCTCCATACAGGCGCCTCGAACACCGGGGAGCTGTTTTTT